The rows below give T cell receptor beta chains drawn from one sample of a study of T-cell memory formation after mild COVID-19. Each CDR3 protein gets one entry after TCRdb re-called the 5' RACE reads with MiXCR. Of about 470,000 distinct CDR3 sequences listed, 20% to 25% were seen once; the top ten hold around an eighth. Sequenced sample: PBMCs or a T cell subset sorted from them (not recorded which). These receptors were taken from an adult woman who had mild COVID-19 (a few samples of this study predate the infection). Cell type and time point are not known. Both conserved end residues are part of each CDR3. A D gene is named only where the DNA matches it firmly. Clone size is stated in some rows and not others, as once, few, many or a class when expanded.

CDR3aa | CDR3nt | len | j_gene | d_gene | abundance | v_gene
CASSLGSRQPQHF | TGTGCCAGCAGCTTAGGCTCCAGGCAGCCCCAGCATTTT | 13 | TRBJ1-5 | . | . | TRBV7-2
CASSTGTSVFQETQYF | TGTGCCAGCAGCACCGGGACTAGCGTATTCCAAGAGACCCAGTACTTC | 16 | TRBJ2-5 | TRBD2 | . | TRBV11-2
CATSEGLFGNEQFF | TGTGCCACCAGTGAGGGACTATTTGGCAATGAGCAGTTCTTC | 14 | TRBJ2-1 | TRBD2 | . | TRBV24-1
CASSLGDRVEGYTF | TGCGCCAGCAGCTTGGGGGACAGGGTGGAAGGCTACACCTTC | 14 | TRBJ1-2 | TRBD1 | . | TRBV5-1
CASSLGETGLGPYNEQFF | TGCGCCAGCAGCTTGGGGGAAACAGGTTTGGGCCCTTACAATGAGCAGTTCTTC | 18 | TRBJ2-1 | . | . | TRBV5-1
CASSFLPGGKTDTQYF | TGTGCCAGCAGTTTCCTCCCGGGGGGTAAGACAGATACGCAGTATTTT | 16 | TRBJ2-3 | TRBD2 | . | TRBV12-3/TRBV12-4
CASSYGGRGNQPQHF | TGTGCCAGCAGTTATGGGGGGCGCGGCAATCAGCCCCAGCATTTT | 15 | TRBJ1-5 | . | . | TRBV6-2/TRBV6-3
CASSPPGRSYEQYF | TGTGCCAGCTCACCACCGGGCCGTTCCTACGAGCAGTACTTC | 14 | TRBJ2-7 | . | . | TRBV18
CASTLTGSGEQYF | TGTGCCAGCACCCTGACAGGGTCGGGCGAGCAGTACTTC | 13 | TRBJ2-7 | TRBD1 | few | TRBV7-2
CSVERLAATFDGELFF | TGCAGCGTTGAGAGGCTAGCGGCTACTTTCGACGGGGAGCTGTTTTTT | 16 | TRBJ2-2 | TRBD2 | . | TRBV29-1
CSVVEMGGAALYEQYF | TGCAGCGTTGTGGAGATGGGGGGCGCCGCGCTTTACGAGCAGTACTTC | 16 | TRBJ2-7 | . | . | TRBV29-1
CSARASGRYEQYF | TGCAGTGCTAGGGCTAGCGGGAGATACGAGCAGTACTTC | 13 | TRBJ2-7 | TRBD2 | few | TRBV20-1
CSVGFLANYGYTF | TGCAGCGTTGGGTTCTTAGCTAACTATGGCTACACCTTC | 13 | TRBJ1-2 | . | . | TRBV29-1
CASRVHSGGAYEQYF | TGTGCCAGCAGAGTACATAGCGGGGGGGCTTACGAGCAGTACTTC | 15 | TRBJ2-7 | TRBD2 | many | TRBV7-2
CASSYSQAYNEQFF | TGTGCCAGCAGTTACAGTCAGGCTTACAATGAGCAGTTCTTC | 14 | TRBJ2-1 | . | . | TRBV6-5
CSARDGLGLYEQYF | TGCAGTGCTAGAGATGGCCTAGGCCTCTACGAGCAGTACTTC | 14 | TRBJ2-7 | . | few | TRBV20-1
CASSVAGVTGELFF | TGTGCCAGCAGCGTAGCTGGGGTCACCGGGGAGCTGTTTTTT | 14 | TRBJ2-2 | . | . | TRBV9
CSARGGHASYEQYF | TGCAGTGCTAGAGGGGGACACGCCTCCTACGAGCAGTACTTC | 14 | TRBJ2-7 | . | . | TRBV20-1
CASRDYIHNEQFF | TGTGCCAGCAGAGACTACATCCACAATGAGCAGTTCTTC | 13 | TRBJ2-1 | . | few | TRBV27
CASPSEQFF | TGTGCCAGCCCGAGTGAGCAGTTCTTC | 9 | TRBJ2-1 | . | . | TRBV7-9
CASSSKLALQETQYF | TGTGCCAGCAGCTCGAAACTAGCGCTCCAAGAGACCCAGTACTTC | 15 | TRBJ2-5 | TRBD2 | . | TRBV7-8
CSARGPVSYEQYF | TGCAGTGCCCGGGGACCGGTCTCCTACGAGCAGTACTTC | 13 | TRBJ2-7 | . | . | TRBV20-1
CASSIGGYYEQYF | TGTGCCAGTAGTATCGGGGGCTACTACGAGCAGTACTTC | 13 | TRBJ2-7 | . | few | TRBV19
CASSARTGQETQYF | TGTGCCAGCAGCGCCCGGACAGGACAAGAGACCCAGTACTTC | 14 | TRBJ2-5 | TRBD1 | few | TRBV7-9
CATSGSTGGGETQYF | TGTGCCACCAGCGGATCCACAGGGGGCGGAGAGACCCAGTACTTC | 15 | TRBJ2-5 | TRBD1 | few | TRBV15
CASSRSDGYTF | TGTGCCAGCAGTCGAAGCGATGGCTACACCTTC | 11 | TRBJ1-2 | . | few | TRBV5-6
CASSDVGGETQYF | TGTGCCAGCAGTGACGTGGGAGGGGAGACCCAGTACTTC | 13 | TRBJ2-5 | TRBD2 | . | TRBV2
CSVQEAEGQETQYF | TGCAGTGTCCAGGAGGCGGAGGGGCAAGAGACCCAGTACTTC | 14 | TRBJ2-5 | . | . | TRBV20-1
CASSKTENTEAFF | TGTGCCAGCAGTAAGACGGAGAACACTGAAGCTTTCTTT | 13 | TRBJ1-1 | . | . | TRBV27
CASSQASGVQETQYF | TGCGCCAGCAGCCAAGCGTCAGGGGTTCAAGAGACCCAGTACTTC | 15 | TRBJ2-5 | . | few | TRBV4-3
CACRNRVTGGTGELFF | TGTGCCTGCCGGAACCGCGTTACGGGGGGGACCGGGGAGCTGTTTTTT | 16 | TRBJ2-2 | TRBD2 | few | TRBV30
CATRKGLADYEQFF | TGTGCCACCAGGAAGGGACTAGCCGACTATGAGCAGTTCTTC | 14 | TRBJ2-1 | TRBD2 | . | TRBV15
CASSNGLAGQYEQYF | TGTGCCAGCAGCAATGGACTAGCGGGGCAATACGAGCAGTACTTC | 15 | TRBJ2-7 | TRBD2 | few | TRBV13
CASSPGTSGLQETQYF | TGTGCCAGCAGCCCCGGGACTAGCGGGTTACAAGAGACCCAGTACTTC | 16 | TRBJ2-5 | TRBD2 | few | TRBV9
CASSPPWVPTEAFF | TGTGCCAGCTCACCACCTTGGGTGCCCACTGAAGCTTTCTTT | 14 | TRBJ1-1 | . | . | TRBV18
CASSPRPGPATYEQYF | TGTGCCAGCAGTCCTCGGCCAGGGCCGGCAACCTACGAGCAGTACTTC | 16 | TRBJ2-7 | . | . | TRBV27
CASSPGGPLQAFF | TGTGCCAGCAGCCCTGGGGGACCACTTCAAGCTTTCTTT | 13 | TRBJ1-1 | . | . | TRBV12-3/TRBV12-4
CASSLVRESTEAFF | TGCGCCAGCAGCTTGGTCAGGGAGAGCACTGAAGCTTTCTTT | 14 | TRBJ1-1 | . | . | TRBV5-1
CATSDSGNPYEQYF | TGTGCCACCAGTGATTCGGGAAACCCCTACGAGCAGTACTTC | 14 | TRBJ2-7 | . | . | TRBV24-1
CSIRVSDQPQHF | TGCAGCATAAGGGTGTCTGATCAGCCCCAGCATTTT | 12 | TRBJ1-5 | . | . | TRBV20-1
CATSRDRGNTGELFF | TGTGCCACCAGCAGGGACAGGGGCAACACCGGGGAGCTGTTTTTT | 15 | TRBJ2-2 | TRBD1 | many | TRBV15
CASSQDISGSTDTQYF | TGTGCCAGCAGCCAAGATATTAGCGGGAGCACAGATACGCAGTATTTT | 16 | TRBJ2-3 | TRBD2 | . | TRBV3-1
CASSLGSVNQPQHF | TGTGCCAGCAGCTTGGGGTCCGTCAATCAGCCCCAGCATTTT | 14 | TRBJ1-5 | . | once | TRBV5-6
CASSQDRVSWNTEAFF | TGCGCCAGCAGCCAGGACAGGGTTAGTTGGAACACTGAAGCTTTCTTT | 16 | TRBJ1-1 | TRBD1 | . | TRBV4-3
CASSSEGPTYEQYF | TGCGCCAGCAGCTCCGAGGGACCCACCTACGAGCAGTACTTC | 14 | TRBJ2-7 | . | few | TRBV5-1
CASSYAAEAFF | TGTGCCAGCAGTTACGCGGCTGAAGCTTTCTTT | 11 | TRBJ1-1 | . | once | TRBV12-3/TRBV12-4
CASSFRGPLYEQYF | TGTGCCAGCAGTTTCCGGGGACCTCTCTACGAGCAGTACTTC | 14 | TRBJ2-7 | . | few | TRBV27
CSVGSQGLVSEQYF | TGCAGCGTTGGGAGTCAGGGATTGGTCTCCGAGCAGTACTTC | 14 | TRBJ2-7 | . | . | TRBV29-1
CASSYNGRFGYEQYF | TGTGCCAGCAGCTACAACGGGAGGTTTGGCTACGAGCAGTACTTC | 15 | TRBJ2-7 | TRBD2 | . | TRBV5-8
CASGLGGLDTQYF | TGTGCTAGTGGTTTGGGGGGTCTAGATACGCAGTATTTT | 13 | TRBJ2-3 | . | . | TRBV12-5
CASSQIGRGFTGGANVLTF | TGCGCCAGCAGCCAAATAGGCAGGGGTTTCACGGGTGGGGCCAACGTCCTGACTTTC | 19 | TRBJ2-6 | . | . | TRBV4-3
CASSFKQYSGQYF | TGCGCCAGCAGCTTTAAGCAATACAGCGGGCAGTACTTC | 13 | TRBJ2-7 | . | . | TRBV5-1